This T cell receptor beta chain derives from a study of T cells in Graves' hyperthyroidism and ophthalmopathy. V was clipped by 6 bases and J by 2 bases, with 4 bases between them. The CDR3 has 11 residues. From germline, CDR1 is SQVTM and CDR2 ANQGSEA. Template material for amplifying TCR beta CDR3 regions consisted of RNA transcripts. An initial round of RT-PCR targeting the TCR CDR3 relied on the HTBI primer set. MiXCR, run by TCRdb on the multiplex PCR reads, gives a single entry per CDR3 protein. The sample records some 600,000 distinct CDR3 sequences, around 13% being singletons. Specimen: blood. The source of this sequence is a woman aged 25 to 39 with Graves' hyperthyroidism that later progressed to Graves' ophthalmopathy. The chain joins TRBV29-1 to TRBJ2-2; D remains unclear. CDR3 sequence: CSVTNTGELFF. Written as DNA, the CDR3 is TGCAGCGTAACAAACACCGGGGAGCTGTTTTTT.